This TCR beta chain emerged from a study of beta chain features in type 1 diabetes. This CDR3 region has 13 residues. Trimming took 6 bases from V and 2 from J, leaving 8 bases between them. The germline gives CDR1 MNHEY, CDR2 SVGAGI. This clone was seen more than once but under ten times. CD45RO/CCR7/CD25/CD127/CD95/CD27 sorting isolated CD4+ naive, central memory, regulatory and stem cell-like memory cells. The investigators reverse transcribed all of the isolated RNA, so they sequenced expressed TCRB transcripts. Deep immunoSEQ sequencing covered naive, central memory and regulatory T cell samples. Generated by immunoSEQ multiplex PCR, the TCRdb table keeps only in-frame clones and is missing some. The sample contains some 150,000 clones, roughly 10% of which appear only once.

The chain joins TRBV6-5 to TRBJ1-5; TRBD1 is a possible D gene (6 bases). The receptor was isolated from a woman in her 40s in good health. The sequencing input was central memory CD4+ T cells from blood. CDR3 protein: CASSEGGNQPQHF. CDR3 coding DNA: TGTGCCAGCAGCGAGGGGGGCAATCAGCCCCAGCATTTT.